These 32 T cell receptor beta chains came from one sample sequenced in a study of shared clonotypes between healthy human individuals (dated by TCRdb to 2020 to 2022). To prepare the library, the immunoSEQ multiplex PCR assay was applied. This is the immuneACCESS table as TCRdb keeps it, with only in-frame sequences that have V and J called. A part of the clones is gone; compared with another copy, unresolved V genes explain less than half, and the rest is unexplained. This sample lists millions of clones; approximately 93% were detected once. 0.35% to 0.5% of the sample lies in the top ten. Specimen: naive CD4+ T cells from PBMCs. The sample's cell subset or site label is to be understood as: CD45RA+ positively selected. These receptors were collected from a man aged 18 to 29 in good health. Some clones in this sample may be carry-over from other donors' samples.

The genes are TRBV29-1 and TRBJ2-1; D ambiguous. Trimming took 1 base from V and 0 from J, leaving 13 bases between them. The CDR3 sequence is 16 residues long. Per the germline V gene, CDR1 is SQVTM and CDR2 is ANQGSEA. The CDR3 region has the DNA TGCAGCGTTGAAGGTGGTAGCCGAAGCTCCTACAATGAGCAGTTCTTC. It specifies CSVEGGSRSSYNEQFF.

The chain couples TRBV5-4 to TRBJ1-1; 9 positions match TRBD1. Germline V lookup: CDR1 SGHNT, CDR2 YYREEE (reference sequence). CDR3 length equals 15 residues. J lost 11 bases, V lost 5 bases, and 16 bases had no gene match. The CDR3 bases are TGTGCCAGCAGTATCATACCGGGACAGGGCAGAGGGGCTTTCTTT. Encoded protein: CASSIIPGQGRGAFF.

V and J are TRBV5-1 and TRBJ2-5; 7 bases map to TRBD2. Unmatched junction bases numbered 8, after V lost 1 base and J lost 5 bases. Germline CDR1 SGHRS, CDR2 YFSETQ. This CDR3 contains 15 residues. The CDR3 protein is CASSLLAGREETQYF. Here the CDR3 DNA reads TGCGCCAGCAGCTTGTTAGCGGGCCGTGAGGAGACCCAGTACTTC.

The chain joins TRBV30 to TRBJ2-2, with 8 bases fitting TRBD2. The CDR3 totals 15 residues. Germline CDR1 and CDR2: GTSNPN and SVGIG (reference sequence). Trimming at V came to 4 bases and at J to 8 bases, leaving 12 bases not matched to a gene. The CDR3 loop reads CAWTVGAGVSGELFF. CDR3 in DNA: TGTGCCTGGACCGTGGGAGCGGGAGTGTCGGGGGAGCTGTTTTTT.

In regard to this clone: Other DNA sequences in the same sample also yield this CDR3. The V and J genes are TRBV6-5 and TRBJ1-2, with no clear D. This CDR3 is built from 13 residues. Germline lookup yields CDR1 MNHEY and CDR2 SVGAGI. The V and J ends lost 5 bases and 2 bases respectively, with 9 bases between them. Here the CDR3 DNA reads TGTGCCAGCAGTGCCCGTGAAAACTATGGCTACACCTTC. This sequence encodes CASSARENYGYTF.

The rearrangement uses TRBV15 and TRBJ2-4; 8 bases are a match to TRBD2. Germline CDR1 and CDR2: LNHNV and YYDKDF (reference sequence). The CDR3 is made up of 16 amino acids. Unmatched junction bases numbered 6, after V lost 1 base and J lost 4 bases. CDR3 region: CATSRARVAGKNIQYF. The CDR3 DNA follows: TGTGCCACCAGCAGAGCCAGAGTAGCGGGGAAAAACATTCAGTACTTC.

The genes are TRBV5-1 and TRBJ2-1; D may be TRBD1 (6 bases). The CDR3 totals 14 residues. CDR1 SGHRS and CDR2 YFSETQ come from the germline V gene. V was trimmed by 4 bases and J by 7 bases, leaving 15 bases between them. The DNA for the CDR3 is TGCGCCAGCAGCCAAGGACCAGGGGATAATGAGCAGTTCTTC. Protein: CASSQGPGDNEQFF.

This rearrangement joins TRBV28 to TRBJ2-1, with 7 bases aligning to TRBD2. Unmatched junction bases numbered 6, after V lost 6 bases and J lost 4 bases. The CDR3 has 14 amino acids. Germline assignment: CDR1 MDHEN and CDR2 SYDVKM. The CDR3 loop is CASRPSGTYNEQFF. As DNA, the CDR3 is TGTGCCAGCAGACCTAGCGGAACTTACAATGAGCAGTTCTTC.

V gene TRBV5-4 combines with J gene TRBJ1-2, with 7 bases matching TRBD1. Unmatched junction bases numbered 4, after V lost 4 bases and J lost 4 bases. This CDR3 is built from 13 residues. Germline V gives CDR1 SGHNT, CDR2 YYREEE (reference sequence). Here the CDR3 reads CASSTDRIYGYTF. The CDR3 coding sequence is TGTGCCAGCAGCACGGACAGGATCTATGGCTACACCTTC. Full variable domain (remainder filled in from reference TRBV5-4 and TRBJ1-2): ETGVTQSPTHLIKTRGQQVTLRCSSQSGHNTVSWYQQALGQGPQFIFQYYREEENGRGNFPPRFSGLQFPNYSSELNVNALELDDSALYLCASSTDRIYGYTFGSGTRLTVV.

The V and J genes are TRBV28 and TRBJ1-3; D remains unclear. V gave up 7 bases and J gave up 7 bases, with 11 bases separating them. There are 12 residues in the CDR3. Germline V lookup: CDR1 MDHEN, CDR2 SYDVKM. This CDR3 reads CASTRGWNTIYF. CDR3 sequence (DNA): TGTGCCAGCACCAGAGGATGGAACACCATATATTTT. The full variable domain, in which reference TRBV28 and TRBJ1-3 provide the parts outside the CDR3, is DVKVTQSSRYLVKRTGEKVFLECVQDMDHENMFWYRQDPGLGLRLIYFSYDVKMKEKGDIPEGYSVSREKKERFSLILESASTNQTSMYLCASTRGWNTIYFGEGSWLTVV.

The gene calls are TRBV5-1 and TRBJ2-1, with 14 bases identical to TRBD2. The ends lost 4 bases at V and 5 bases at J; junction bases unmatched: 8. Germline V gene sequence: CDR1 SGHRS, CDR2 YFSETQ. This CDR3 is 17 amino acids long. The DNA of the CDR3 is TGCGCCAGCAGCGGAAGAAAGGGACTAGCGGGAGACAATGAGCAGTTCTTC. Residues: CASSGRKGLAGDNEQFF.

J is TRBJ2-5 and V is TRBV9; no reliable D call. CDR1 SGDLS and CDR2 YYNGEE come from the germline V gene. CDR3 length: 15 amino acids. The V end lost 4 bases, the J end lost 5 bases, and 18 bases lay between the germline ends. CDR3 bases: TGTGCCAGCAGCCCGAGCCCCCTAAGGACGGAGACCCAGTACTTC. This sequence encodes CASSPSPLRTETQYF.

The genes are TRBV5-4 and TRBJ2-1; D is perhaps TRBD1 (5 bases). This CDR3 region has 13 residues. The germline gives CDR1 SGHNT, CDR2 YYREEE (reference sequence). V was shortened by 3 bases and J by 14 bases, with 18 bases between the two germline ends. The chain's CDR3 is CASSSLQATQKFF. The CDR3 coding sequence is TGTGCCAGCAGCTCCTTACAGGCGACCCAGAAGTTCTTC.

This sequence joins TRBV28 and TRBJ1-5; D perhaps matches TRBD1 (5 bases). With 6 bases removed from V and 9 bases from J, the gap between germline ends came to 21 bases. Germline lookup yields CDR1 MDHEN and CDR2 SYDVKM. CDR3 size: 15 residues. The CDR3 DNA reads TGTGCCAGCAGAGACGGACATCCCACCGGTCTGCCCCAGCATTTT. This sequence encodes CASRDGHPTGLPQHF.

Points on this clone: Other DNA sequences from this sample encode an identical CDR3 as well. The rearrangement uses TRBV10-3 and TRBJ1-2; D is ambiguous. Trimming removed 2 bases at V and 1 base at J, with 8 bases between. The CDR3 is made up of 14 amino acids. CDR1 and CDR2 from the germline V gene are ENHRY and SYGVKD. CDR3 protein: CAISEGRNNYGYTF. The DNA for the CDR3 is TGTGCCATCAGTGAGGGGCGGAATAACTATGGCTACACCTTC.

The chain uses TRBV7-9 and TRBJ2-7; TRBD1 matches 7 bases. Looked up from germline, CDR1 is SEHNR and CDR2 is FQNEAQ (reference sequence). The V and J ends lost 6 bases and 3 bases, in that order; junction bases with no gene match: 2. This CDR3 has 12 residues. CDR3 nucleotides: TGTGCCAGCAGTGGGGACAGCTACGAGCAGTACTTC. It translates to CASSGDSYEQYF.

V gene TRBV6-5 combines with J gene TRBJ2-3; D is unresolved. V dropped 6 bases and J dropped 2 bases, with 6 bases sitting between them. CDR1 is MNHEY, CDR2 SVGAGI, per germline. This CDR3 is 12 amino acids long. CDR3 nucleotide sequence: TGTGCCAGCAGAAAAACCACAGATACGCAGTATTTT. Amino acids: CASRKTTDTQYF.

The chain combines TRBV6-4 with TRBJ2-7; D unclear. Germline V CDR1 and CDR2: MRHNA, SNTAGT. The CDR3 sequence is 12 residues long. Trimming took 8 bases from V and 5 from J, leaving 13 bases between them. The CDR3 here is CASGQRSHEQYF. The CDR3 DNA reads as TGTGCCAGCGGCCAAAGGTCGCACGAGCAGTACTTC.

The chain carries TRBV7-3 and TRBJ2-2; D uncertain. This CDR3 comprises 13 residues. V was pared by 4 bases and J by 7 bases, with 10 bases between. The germline V gene encodes CDR1 SGHTA and CDR2 FQGTGA. As DNA, the CDR3 is TGTGCCAGCAGCTCCCCTGGGGTCGGGGAGCTGTTTTTT. Protein product: CASSSPGVGELFF.

This chain joins TRBV28 and TRBJ1-2, with D unresolved. Germline V gene lookup returns CDR1 MDHEN and CDR2 SYDVKM. The V end was cut by 6 bases, the J end by 6 bases, with 14 bases between. The CDR3 runs 13 residues. This CDR3 is CASSPVQWDGYTF. CDR3 nucleotide sequence: TGTGCCAGCAGCCCAGTACAGTGGGATGGCTACACCTTC.

A note on this clone: Different DNA sequences within this sample yield the same CDR3. The chain has TRBV30 and TRBJ2-1, with 9 bases fitting TRBD2. The CDR3 sequence is 15 residues long. V lost 0 bases and J lost 5; bases outside the gene matches: 5. The germline V gene encodes CDR1 GTSNPN and CDR2 SVGIG (reference sequence). CDR3 region: CAWSVGLAGNNEQFF. The CDR3 DNA sequence: TGTGCCTGGAGTGTAGGTCTAGCGGGAAACAATGAGCAGTTCTTC. The full variable domain, completed using reference TRBV30 and TRBJ2-1, is SQTIHQWPATLVQPVGSPLSLECTVEGTSNPNLYWYRQAAGRGLQLLFYSVGIGQISSEVPQNLSASRPQDRQFILSSKKLLLSDSGFYLCAWSVGLAGNNEQFFGPGTRLTVL.

The rearrangement uses TRBV7-2 and TRBJ2-7; D possibly corresponds to TRBD2 (6 bases). V was trimmed by 5 bases and J by 2 bases, leaving 16 bases between them. The CDR3 spans 15 residues. The germline gives CDR1 SGHTA, CDR2 FQGNSA. CDR3 sequence reads: CASSLGTSPTYEQYF. The CDR3 DNA follows: TGTGCCAGCAGCCTAGGGACTTCCCCAACCTACGAGCAGTACTTC.

The chain has TRBV9 and TRBJ1-4; D ambiguous. In germline, CDR1 is SGDLS, CDR2 YYNGEE. CDR3 length equals 15 residues. The V end was cut by 0 bases, the J end by 4 bases, with 10 bases between. The CDR3 DNA reads TGTGCCAGCAGCGTAGGAGGGCTGATTAATGAAAAACTGTTTTTT. Amino acid sequence: CASSVGGLINEKLFF.

The V call is TRBV28, the J call TRBJ1-1; D remains unclear. The CDR3 length is 16 residues. V was trimmed by 2 bases and J by 0 bases, leaving 13 bases between them. Germline assignment: CDR1 MDHEN and CDR2 SYDVKM. DNA of the CDR3: TGTGCCAGCAGTTTAGCAGGTTTCTACATGAACACTGAAGCTTTCTTT. Residues: CASSLAGFYMNTEAFF.

This clone was seen once. This chain links TRBV7-9 with TRBJ2-1, with D possibly matching TRBD2 (5 bases). The germline V and J ends were trimmed by 4 bases and 9 bases, with 19 bases remaining between them. Germline V CDR1 and CDR2: SEHNR, FQNEAQ (reference sequence). This CDR3 region has 15 residues. The CDR3 coding sequence is TGTGCCAGCAGCTCTCGGTGGCTAGAGGAGGCTGAGCAGTTCTTC. This encodes CASSSRWLEEAEQFF.

V and J are TRBV29-1 and TRBJ2-7, with D possibly TRBD1 on 6 matching bases. Germline assignment: CDR1 SQVTM and CDR2 ANQGSEA. The V end lost 4 bases, the J end lost 3 bases, and 10 bases lay between the germline ends. There are 12 residues in the CDR3. The CDR3: CSVGQVGYEQYF. CDR3 DNA sequence: TGCAGCGTTGGACAGGTCGGCTACGAGCAGTACTTC.

This clone was counted a single time. The CDR3 sequence: CASSPMTGSRNTQYF. The CDR3 DNA is TGTGCCAGCAGTCCTATGACAGGGAGCCGAAATACGCAGTATTTT. The rearrangement joins TRBV27 to TRBJ2-3; TRBD1 aligns across 7 bases. Per the germline V gene, CDR1 is MNHEY and CDR2 is SMNVEV (reference sequence). Trimming cost V 5 bases and J 7 bases; bases outside gene matches: 12. The CDR3 covers 15 residues.

The V gene is TRBV7-9, the J gene TRBJ1-5; D is possibly TRBD1 (5 bases). Germline CDR1 SEHNR, CDR2 FQNEAQ (reference sequence). This CDR3 comprises 15 residues. Trimming pared 5 bases from V and 0 bases from J, leaving 11 bases between. The DNA of the CDR3 is TGTGCCAGCAGCCAAGACAGTAATAGCAATCAGCCCCAGCATTTT. This encodes CASSQDSNSNQPQHF.

This sequence joins TRBV6-6 and TRBJ2-7; D perhaps matches TRBD1 (5 bases). The CDR3 runs 16 residues. Trimming left V 0 bases short and J 2 bases short, with 14 bases between. CDR1 is MNHNY and CDR2 is SVGAGI in the germline V gene (reference sequence). The CDR3 DNA follows: TGTGCCAGCAGTTACTCGATCGTGACAGTGACCTACGAGCAGTACTTC. It encodes CASSYSIVTVTYEQYF.

The chain is built from TRBV18 and TRBJ2-1, with D tentatively TRBD1 (5 bases). The CDR3 runs to 14 residues. CDR1 is KGHSH and CDR2 is LQKENI in the germline V gene. V lost 5 bases and J lost 9, with 17 bases in between. The CDR3 sequence: CASSANRPLGEQFF. The CDR3 DNA sequence: TGTGCCAGCTCAGCAAACAGGCCTTTGGGTGAGCAGTTCTTC.

This clone showed up just once. This sequence joins TRBV5-8 and TRBJ1-3; the D is unclear. Germline V gene lookup returns CDR1 SGHTS and CDR2 YDEGEE. This CDR3 is 16 amino acids long. Trimming took off 0 bases at V and 0 bases at J, with 10 bases between the two ends. The CDR3 DNA reads as TGTGCCAGCAGCTTGGGGGGAGCCAGCTCTGGAAACACCATATATTTT. Translating gives CASSLGGASSGNTIYF.

This sequence joins TRBV30 and TRBJ1-2; weak D call: TRBD1 (6 bases). V was shortened by 0 bases and J by 8 bases, with 10 bases between the two germline ends. The CDR3 has 12 residues. Germline V lookup: CDR1 GTSNPN, CDR2 SVGIG (reference sequence). The CDR3 sequence: CAWSVQGRGYTF. CDR3 nucleotide sequence: TGTGCCTGGAGTGTACAGGGACGCGGCTACACCTTC.